This T cell receptor (beta chain) is drawn from a study of blood T cell repertoires in COVID-19. About the study: There were acute and convalescent COVID-19 samples, and they came from the United States, Italy and Spain. PBMCs, B-cell-depleted T cells, or T cells provided the cDNA or gDNA that made up the material.

Original processing notes: Amplification of reference gene primers provided the estimated nucleated cell counts. The assay was immunoSEQ multiplex PCR, and TCRdb's table has in-frame clones only and misses some. V and J calls and clone size are copied from that table; D and trimming were computed from the DNA. The sample has 68,000 or so clones; roughly 86% are singletons. What was sequenced was peripheral blood. The source is a man aged 45-60 years with acute or convalescent COVID-19.

The CDR3: CASSLRGLGGEKLFF. The CDR3 nucleotides are TGTGCCAGCAGCTTAAGAGGCCTAGGGGGCGAAAAACTGTTTTTT. V usage is TRBV13 and J usage is TRBJ1-4, with 7 bases that match TRBD1. The V gene end was trimmed by 2 bases and the J gene end by 8 bases; junction bases not matched to a gene: 8. The CDR3 has 15 residues. Germline-derived CDR1 and CDR2 are PRHDT and FYEKMQ (reference sequence).